This T cell receptor beta chain emerged from a study of shared clonotypes between healthy human individuals. The wider study: Three plates were used per donor for CD4 naive, three for CD4 memory, two for CD8 naive and one for CD8 memory. Study observations and caveats: Estimated clonotype richness was generally higher in naive than memory subsets. Roughly 5% of naive CD4 clonotypes were shared across a handful of donors.

A remark on this clone: Its antigen is as yet unknown.

The sorted-subset replicate PCRs were given about 200 ng DNA, which is tens of thousands of T cell genomes. Method: immunoSEQ multiplex PCR; TCRdb's copy keeps in-frame clones and lacks some. Among approximately 2.3 million clones listed, more than 85% were seen once. The CDR3 runs 18 residues. Germline CDR1 reads ENHRY; CDR2 reads SYGVKD. With 3 bases removed from V and 0 bases from J, the gap between germline ends came to 18 bases. The sequence was collected from a man younger than 35 in good health. Some clones in this sample may be carry-over from other donors' samples. Source material: naive CD4+ T cells from PBMCs. The subset here: CD45RA+ positively selected. The genes are TRBV10-3 and TRBJ2-1; tentative D call: TRBD1 (5 bases). The CDR3 region has the DNA TGTGCCATCAGTGACTACGCCAGGCAGGGAAGCTCCTACAATGAGCAGTTCTTC. Residues: CAISDYARQGSSYNEQFF.